This entry is about one T cell receptor (beta chain). Its target is not known. At the end of 10 days of culture, CD4+ T cells were isolated. Vaccine recipients lacked prior SARS-CoV-2 infection and had negative nucleocapsid antibodies. The authors replaced half the medium with IL-2 medium on days 3 and 7. This record comes from a study of vaccination effects on CD4 cells after COVID-19. Study overall: The cohort was immunized with two doses of either the BNT162b2 or mRNA-1273 vaccine.

Clones were read by immunoSEQ multiplex PCR, and TCRdb kept only the in-frame ones, dropping some. The table shows roughly 36,000 clones, with approximately 74% occurring only once. This CDR3 is 18 amino acids long. Material: CD4+ T cells from PBMCs cultured without peptide, obtained before COVID-19 vaccination. This receptor was taken from a human donor who received a COVID-19 vaccine. The V call is TRBV12-2, the J call TRBJ2-1; TRBD2 was called by the table and not checked on the DNA. TRBV12-2 is labeled a pseudogene. The CDR3 region has the DNA TGTGCAAGTCGCACGACTAGCGGGCGCAATTTTTTAAACAATGAGCAGTTCTTC. This encodes CASRTTSGRNFLNNEQFF.